The 21 T cell receptor beta chains listed next were all sequenced from one sample in a study of blood T cell repertoires in COVID-19 (dated by TCRdb to the early 2020s). Library construction relied on the immunoSEQ multiplex PCR assay. Held by TCRdb, this immuneACCESS table contains in-frame sequences only and omits some clones. Under half of the omission traces to an unresolved V gene where checked; the cause of the rest is unknown. Present in this sample are approximately 320,000 clones, 80% to 90% of which were seen just once. About 9.8% of the sample goes to the ten largest clones. The sample consisted of PBMCs or T cells enriched from blood (not recorded which). The receptors stem from a woman aged 18-35 years who had recovered from COVID-19.

The chain joins TRBV5-5 to TRBJ1-3, with 8 bases aligning to TRBD1. The CDR3 sequence is 14 residues long. CDR1 and CDR2 (germline): SGHKS, YYEKEE (reference sequence). Trimming at V came to 4 bases and at J to 4 bases, leaving 4 bases not matched to a gene. As DNA, the CDR3 is TGTGCCAGCAGCCCGGGGACAGGAGGAAACACCATATATTTT. Its protein is CASSPGTGGNTIYF.

V usage is TRBV7-9 and J usage is TRBJ2-7; 8 nucleotides match TRBD1. The trim removed 5 bases at V and 0 bases at J, leaving 6 bases unmatched. CDR3 size: 15 residues. Germline lookup yields CDR1 SEHNR and CDR2 FQNEAQ (reference sequence). CDR3 in DNA: TGTGCCAGCAGCACCACAGGGGGGAGCTCCTACGAGCAGTACTTC. Translation gives CASSTTGGSSYEQYF.

This clone showed up just once. The CDR3 protein is CASSLDTGNTGELFF. In DNA, the CDR3 is TGTGCCAGCAGCTTAGATACGGGGAACACCGGGGAGCTGTTTTTT. The chain uses TRBV11-3 and TRBJ2-2, with D unclear. V was trimmed by 0 bases and J by 1 base, leaving 6 bases between them. The CDR3 length is 15 residues. Germline CDR1 is SGHNT and CDR2 is YENEEA.

The chain employs TRBV7-6 and TRBJ1-1; 7 bases match TRBD1. V trimming: 7 bases; J trimming: 2 bases; junction bases outside the gene matches: 4. The CDR3 length is 13 residues. Per germline, CDR1 SGHVS and CDR2 FNYEAQ. The DNA of the CDR3 is TGTGCCAGCACAGACAGGGCTAACACTGAAGCTTTCTTT. This translates into CASTDRANTEAFF. Combining the CDR3 with reference TRBV7-6 and TRBJ1-1 gives the whole variable domain GAGVSQSPRYKVTKRGQDVALRCDPISGHVSLYWYRQALGQGPEFLTYFNYEAQQDKSGLPNDRFSAERPEGSISTLTIQRTEQRDSAMYRCASTDRANTEAFFGQGTRLTVV.

J is TRBJ2-7 and V is TRBV5-6; weak D call: TRBD2 (6 bases). The V gene's germline CDR1 is SGHDT and CDR2 YYEEEE. The CDR3 contains 12 residues. The V gene lost 6 bases and the J gene lost 1 base, with 8 bases spanning the gap. The CDR3 here is CASMGGSYEQYF. The CDR3 DNA is TGTGCCAGCATGGGGGGATCCTACGAGCAGTACTTC.

This clone has only one observation. The chain employs TRBV28 and TRBJ1-5; tentatively, D is TRBD1 (5 bases). The CDR3 is 14 residues long. Germline CDR1 MDHEN, CDR2 SYDVKM. V lost 8 bases and J 6 bases, leaving 17 bases between the germline ends. Written as DNA, the CDR3 is TGTGCCAGCTCTCCCGTGCAAAGGGGTCAGCCCCAGCATTTT. Translation gives CASSPVQRGQPQHF.

This sequence joins TRBV7-9 and TRBJ2-7; 9 bases line up with TRBD2. Trimming cost V 4 bases and J 1 base; bases outside gene matches: 8. The CDR3 extends over 16 amino acids. Germline V gene data show CDR1 as SEHNR and CDR2 as FQNEAQ (reference sequence). The CDR3 region has the DNA TGTGCCAGCAGCTGGGCGGCGGGAGGGCCTTCCTACGAGCAGTACTTC. It translates to CASSWAAGGPSYEQYF.

This clone was recorded once. V and J are TRBV7-2 and TRBJ2-7, with 9 bases aligning to TRBD2. The germline V gene encodes CDR1 SGHTA and CDR2 FQGNSA. CDR3 length: 17 amino acids. The V gene end was trimmed by 3 bases and the J gene end by 4 bases; junction bases not matched to a gene: 13. CDR3 amino acids: CASSLKTSGLPTYEQYF. CDR3 bases: TGTGCCAGCAGCTTGAAGACTAGCGGCCTCCCAACGTACGAGCAGTACTTC.

The chain employs TRBV2 and TRBJ1-6, with 8 bases lining up with TRBD1. V was pared by 8 bases and J by 6 bases, with 3 bases of the junction left unmatched. Germline V lookup: CDR1 SNHLY, CDR2 FYNNEI. This CDR3 has 13 amino acids. CDR3 DNA: TGTGCCAGCGGACAGGGTCGTAATTCACCCCTCCACTTT. As protein: CASGQGRNSPLHF.

The CDR3 DNA reads as TGTGCCAGCAGCTGGGGAGCCGCGGAGCAGTACTTC. Translation: CASSWGAAEQYF. The chain couples TRBV7-2 to TRBJ2-7; tentatively, D is TRBD2 (5 bases). Germline loops: CDR1 SGHTA, CDR2 FQGNSA. V was trimmed by 4 bases and J by 7 bases, leaving 11 bases between them. The CDR3 extends over 12 amino acids.

The V call is TRBV7-8, the J call TRBJ1-5; D remains ambiguous. The CDR3 sequence is 16 residues long. V was trimmed by 1 base and J by 0 bases, leaving 10 bases between them. CDR1 and CDR2 from the germline V gene are SGHVS and FQNEAQ. The CDR3 loop reads CASSLVGGYSNQPQHF. Here the CDR3 DNA reads TGTGCCAGCAGCTTAGTGGGAGGTTATAGCAATCAGCCCCAGCATTTT.

This clone occurred once. CDR3 coding DNA: TGTGCCACGTACAGGGGGGCCTCGGGGGTGACTGAAGCTTTCTTT. It encodes CATYRGASGVTEAFF. This chain joins TRBV28 and TRBJ1-1; the match to TRBD1 covers 8 bases. The CDR3 covers 15 residues. The germline V gene has CDR1 MDHEN and CDR2 SYDVKM. V dropped 10 bases and J dropped 5; count of bases not matched to a gene: 15.

V is TRBV12-3 or TRBV12-4 and J is TRBJ2-3; 11 bases align to TRBD2. With V trimmed by 6 bases and J by 5 bases, 1 base remained unmatched. The CDR3 runs to 13 residues. The CDR3 protein is CASRGTSGDTQYF. The CDR3 DNA is TGTGCCAGCAGGGGGACTAGCGGAGATACGCAGTATTTT.

In DNA form, the CDR3 reads TGCGCCAGCAGCCAAGGTACTAGCGGTGCCGGGGAGCTGTTTTTT. Translated, it gives CASSQGTSGAGELFF. V gene TRBV4-3 combines with J gene TRBJ2-2; 8 bases are a match to TRBD2. Germline V gene sequence: CDR1 LGHNA, CDR2 YSLEER. J was trimmed by 6 bases and V by 1 base; bases with no gene match: 4. CDR3 length equals 15 residues.

The J gene is TRBJ2-7, the V gene TRBV5-1; D perhaps matches TRBD2 (5 bases). Trimming stripped 3 bases from V and 3 bases from J, with 16 bases between. This CDR3 is 15 amino acids long. Germline loops: CDR1 SGHRS, CDR2 YFSETQ. DNA for the CDR3: TGCGCCAGCAGCTCGCTAGGCGGGCTAGACTACGAGCAGTACTTC. The encoded protein is CASSSLGGLDYEQYF.

The chain recombines TRBV3-1 (or the pseudogene TRBV3-2) with TRBJ1-1, with D possibly being TRBD1 (5 bases). Trimming took off 4 bases at V and 10 bases at J, with 16 bases between the two ends. This CDR3 spans 13 amino acids. Germline V CDR1 and CDR2: LGHDT, YNNKEL (reference sequence). CDR3 in DNA: TGTGCCAGCAGCCGCACCGAAGGGGCTCGAGCTTTCTTT. Amino acids: CASSRTEGARAFF.

The genes are TRBV3-1 (or the pseudogene TRBV3-2) and TRBJ2-7; 9 bases map to TRBD2. The CDR3 is made up of 15 amino acids. J lost 2 bases, V lost 8 bases, and 10 bases had no gene match. Germline values: CDR1 LGHDT, CDR2 YNNKEL (reference sequence). The CDR3 sequence: CASEPGLAPPYEQYF. CDR3 coding DNA: TGTGCCAGCGAACCGGGACTAGCCCCACCCTACGAGCAGTACTTC.

This rearrangement joins TRBV25-1 to TRBJ2-1; TRBD2 agrees at 7 bases. V was pared by 6 bases and J by 6 bases, with 17 bases of the junction left unmatched. The germline V gene encodes CDR1 MGHDK and CDR2 SYGVNS. The CDR3 covers 17 residues. CDR3 protein: CASSYPLCGSTPNEQFF. Here the CDR3 DNA reads TGTGCCAGCAGCTATCCCTTGTGCGGGAGTACTCCCAATGAGCAGTTCTTC.

This clone was seen only once. The chain joins TRBV6-5 to TRBJ1-5, with TRBD1 as a possible D gene (5 bases). The CDR3 length is 13 residues. V lost 6 bases, J lost 5 bases, and 11 bases lay in between. The V gene's germline CDR1 is MNHEY and CDR2 SVGAGI. The CDR3 coding sequence is TGTGCCAGCAGCCACGGGGGGGATCAGCCCCAGCATTTT. Translating it yields CASSHGGDQPQHF.

This chain connects TRBV25-1 to TRBJ1-1; D ambiguous. The CDR3 length is 13 residues. The ends were cut back, 1 base at V and 8 bases at J, with 11 bases in the middle. Germline-derived CDR1 and CDR2 are MGHDK and SYGVNS. CDR3 DNA: TGTGCCAGCAGTGAATCGGTCCGATCAGAAGCTTTCTTT. Its translation: CASSESVRSEAFF.

The chain links TRBV2 to TRBJ2-5; 8 bases align to TRBD2. This CDR3 has 15 amino acids. Per germline, CDR1 SNHLY and CDR2 FYNNEI. The trim removed 5 bases at V and 1 base at J, leaving 6 bases unmatched. This chain's CDR3 is CASSLAGLRQETQYF. In DNA form, the CDR3 reads TGTGCCAGCAGTTTAGCGGGGCTCCGCCAAGAGACCCAGTACTTC.